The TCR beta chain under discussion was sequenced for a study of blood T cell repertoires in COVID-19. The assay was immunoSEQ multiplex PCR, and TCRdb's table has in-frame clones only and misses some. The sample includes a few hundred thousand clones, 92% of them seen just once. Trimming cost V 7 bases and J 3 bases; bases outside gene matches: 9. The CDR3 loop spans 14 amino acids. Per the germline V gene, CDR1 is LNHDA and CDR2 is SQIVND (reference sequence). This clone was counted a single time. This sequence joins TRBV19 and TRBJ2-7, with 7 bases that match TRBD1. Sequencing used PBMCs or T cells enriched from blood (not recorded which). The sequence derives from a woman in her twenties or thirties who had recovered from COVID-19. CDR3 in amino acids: CASKIRQGHYEQYF. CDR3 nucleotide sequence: TGTGCCAGTAAAATCCGACAGGGCCACTACGAGCAGTACTTC.